This is a list of T cell receptor beta chains from one sample in a study of blood T cells in healthy people across ages. A single record per CDR3 protein comes from TCRdb applying MiXCR to the 5' RACE reads. The sample has roughly 1,300,000 distinct CDR3 sequences; roughly 64% are singletons. Specimen: blood. The receptors shown here come from a young man in good health. Each CDR3 is given with its conserved first and last residue. The D gene is left open where the match is weak. Clone size is shown for a subset of rows, as once, few, many or a class of expanded clone.

V: TRBV10-3
size: few
J: TRBJ2-5
D: TRBD1
DNA: TGTGCCATCAGTCCGGGACAGGGTGGGGAGACCCAGTACTTC
CDR3: CAISPGQGGETQYF

V: TRBV20-1
size: few
J: TRBJ2-7
D: -
DNA: TGCAGTGCTAGATCGGGGCGGGGAGGCTCCTACGAGCAGTACTTC
CDR3: CSARSGRGGSYEQYF

V: TRBV5-1
size: once
J: TRBJ2-1
D: -
DNA: TGCGCCAGCAGCCGCGACCAATCACAGAACAATGAGCAGTTCTTC
CDR3: CASSRDQSQNNEQFF

V: TRBV27
size: -
J: TRBJ2-1
D: -
DNA: TGTGCCAGCACGGGACAAATGTACAATGAGCAGTTCTTC
CDR3: CASTGQMYNEQFF

V: TRBV4-2
size: -
J: TRBJ1-1
D: -
DNA: TGTGCCAGCAGCCAAGACCTACTTAAGGGGGAGAACACTGAAGCTTTCTTT
CDR3: CASSQDLLKGENTEAFF

V: TRBV9
size: once
J: TRBJ1-2
D: -
DNA: TGTGCCAGCAGCGTACTTACCGGGACACCAAACTATGGCTACACCTTC
CDR3: CASSVLTGTPNYGYTF

V: TRBV4-2
size: -
J: TRBJ1-6
D: -
DNA: TGTGCCAGCAGCCAAGATCCTGGACAGCGAAATTCACCCCTCCACTTT
CDR3: CASSQDPGQRNSPLHF

V: TRBV25-1
size: -
J: TRBJ2-7
D: -
DNA: TGTGCCAGCAATACATACAATGAGCAGTACTTC
CDR3: CASNTYNEQYF

V: TRBV12-3/TRBV12-4
size: -
J: TRBJ2-3
D: TRBD2
DNA: TGTGCCAGCAGTTTAGTGTCCGGGACTAGTGTGCAGTATTTT
CDR3: CASSLVSGTSVQYF

V: TRBV6-6
size: few
J: TRBJ2-6
D: -
DNA: TGTGCCAGCAGATCTACCTGGAGCTCTGGGGCCAACGTCCTGACTTTC
CDR3: CASRSTWSSGANVLTF

V: TRBV6-5
size: -
J: TRBJ2-1
D: TRBD1
DNA: TGTGCCAGCAGGCAAGCAGACAGGGTACGACCCAATGAGCAGTTCTTC
CDR3: CASRQADRVRPNEQFF

V: TRBV6-6
size: few
J: TRBJ1-2
D: -
DNA: TGTGCCAGCAGTTACCCGGGTCAGGGAGGATATGGCTACACCTTC
CDR3: CASSYPGQGGYGYTF

V: TRBV6-1
size: -
J: TRBJ1-4
D: TRBD1
DNA: TGTGCCAGCAGTGAGACAGGGGGGAATGAAAAACTGTTTTTT
CDR3: CASSETGGNEKLFF

V: TRBV20-1
size: few
J: TRBJ2-7
D: -
DNA: TGCAGTGCTGTAGGACAGTACGAGCAGTACTTC
CDR3: CSAVGQYEQYF

V: TRBV7-2
size: few
J: TRBJ2-7
D: -
DNA: TGTGCCAGCAGCCCCTCGTCGGCTTCCTACGAGCAGTACTTC
CDR3: CASSPSSASYEQYF

V: TRBV12-3/TRBV12-4
size: -
J: TRBJ2-1
D: -
DNA: TGTGCCAGCTCGGAGGTCACTGAGCAGTTCTTC
CDR3: CASSEVTEQFF

V: TRBV10-2
size: -
J: TRBJ2-4
D: -
DNA: TGCGCCAGCAGTGAACTACTAGCCATGGACATTCAGTACTTC
CDR3: CASSELLAMDIQYF

V: TRBV12-3/TRBV12-4
size: few
J: TRBJ1-2
D: -
DNA: TGTGCCAGCAATCCGACAGGCCCTAACTATGGCTACACCTTC
CDR3: CASNPTGPNYGYTF

V: TRBV20-1
size: -
J: TRBJ2-1
D: TRBD2
DNA: TGCAGTGCAGAAAGCGGGGAGACGTACAATGAGCAGTTCTTC
CDR3: CSAESGETYNEQFF

V: TRBV7-6
size: few
J: TRBJ2-5
D: -
DNA: TGTGCCAGCCGATGGGGAGAGACCCAGTACTTC
CDR3: CASRWGETQYF

V: TRBV2
size: -
J: TRBJ2-1
D: -
DNA: TGTGCCAGCCACTCATTCAACGACATGAGTTGGGTCAATGAGCAGTTCTTC
CDR3: CASHSFNDMSWVNEQFF

V: TRBV9
size: -
J: TRBJ2-5
D: -
DNA: TGTGCCAGCAGCGTAGAAGGTAGAGGCCAAGAGACCCAGTACTTC
CDR3: CASSVEGRGQETQYF

V: TRBV20-1
size: -
J: TRBJ2-3
D: -
DNA: TGCAGTGCTAGAGATCGGCGGGGGCCCACAGATACGCAGTATTTT
CDR3: CSARDRRGPTDTQYF

V: TRBV3-1
size: -
J: TRBJ2-3
D: TRBD2
DNA: TGTGCCAGCAGCCACGTTGGCGGGGGGTCGGGTACAGATACGCAGTATTTT
CDR3: CASSHVGGGSGTDTQYF

V: TRBV2
size: few
J: TRBJ2-3
D: TRBD2
DNA: TGTGCCAGCAGCGATCCCGGTTGGGGAGGGCCCTTGACTAGCACAGATACGCAGTATTTT
CDR3: CASSDPGWGGPLTSTDTQYF

V: TRBV6-5
size: -
J: TRBJ2-7
D: TRBD1
DNA: TGTGCCAGCAGTTACCTAAACAGGGGTCAGGACGAGCAGTACTTC
CDR3: CASSYLNRGQDEQYF

V: TRBV7-2
size: -
J: TRBJ1-1
D: -
DNA: TGTGCCAGCAGCTTAGGGGTGTTGGAAGCTTTCTTT
CDR3: CASSLGVLEAFF

V: TRBV10-3
size: -
J: TRBJ2-5
D: -
DNA: TGTGCCATCAGGGGCGCCGGAGGGGGCAGTCGAGGGAATGAGCAGTACTTC
CDR3: CAIRGAGGGSRGNEQYF

V: TRBV29-1
size: few
J: TRBJ1-1
D: -
DNA: TGCAGCGTTGATGTCCGTGAAGCTTTCTTT
CDR3: CSVDVREAFF

V: TRBV2
size: many
J: TRBJ2-7
D: TRBD1
DNA: TGTGCCAGTGGGACAGGCTCCTACGAGCAGTACTTC
CDR3: CASGTGSYEQYF

V: TRBV12-3/TRBV12-4
size: -
J: TRBJ2-1
D: -
DNA: TGTGCCAGCAGTTCTTCAACGGGGGCGGGGAGGGATGAGCAGTTCTTC
CDR3: CASSSSTGAGRDEQFF

V: TRBV18
size: -
J: TRBJ2-5
D: TRBD1
DNA: TGTGCCAGCTCCCCTACAACAGGGGGACAAGAGACCCAGTACTTC
CDR3: CASSPTTGGQETQYF